A selection of T cell receptor beta chains follows, all from one sample in a study of T cells in Graves' hyperthyroidism and ophthalmopathy. TCRdb recomputed calls from the multiplex PCR reads with MiXCR, one row per CDR3 protein. The data hold about 600,000 distinct CDR3 sequences, with roughly a sixth observed a single time. Sequencing was carried out using blood. Receptor source: a woman between 40 and 50 years old with Graves' ophthalmopathy. CDR3s include the opening cysteine and the closing phenylalanine or tryptophan. Fields, in order: V gene, D gene, clone size, J gene, CDR3 protein, CDR3 DNA. The D gene is left open where the match is weak. For some rows the clone size is stated as once, few or many, or as a class when expanded; others skip it.

TRBV19	.	.	TRBJ1-1	CASSWSVGGYNTEAFF	TGTGCCAGTAGTTGGAGTGTAGGGGGATATAACACTGAAGCTTTCTTT
TRBV29-1	TRBD1	many	TRBJ1-1	CSVEDPTGLTEAFF	TGCAGCGTTGAAGATCCGACAGGGTTGACTGAAGCTTTCTTT
TRBV11-1	TRBD1	.	TRBJ1-6	CASSGAQGASISPLHF	TGTGCCAGCAGCGGTGCCCAGGGGGCGTCGATCTCACCCCTCCACTTT
TRBV5-6	.	.	TRBJ2-1	CASSPGSGRQFF	TGTGCCAGCAGCCCGGGCTCGGGGAGGCAGTTCTTC
TRBV2	.	many	TRBJ1-1	CASRIGIEAFF	TGTGCCAGCAGGATAGGGATTGAAGCTTTCTTT
TRBV6-1	.	few	TRBJ1-2	CASRMDSGLYGYTF	TGTGCCAGCAGAATGGACAGCGGCCTCTATGGCTACACCTTC
TRBV7-2	TRBD2	many	TRBJ2-1	CASSSGTSGTNEQFF	TGTGCCAGCAGCTCCGGGACTAGCGGAACGAATGAGCAGTTCTTC
TRBV7-2	TRBD2	few	TRBJ2-1	CASSLEARGLAGGGEQFF	TGTGCCAGCAGCTTAGAAGCGCGCGGATTAGCGGGAGGGGGGGAGCAGTTCTTC
TRBV12-3/TRBV12-4	.	many	TRBJ2-2	CASSFSGGELFF	TGTGCCAGCAGTTTCTCGGGCGGGGAGCTGTTTTTT
TRBV28	.	.	TRBJ2-5	CASSHLGRGQETQYF	TGTGCCAGCAGTCACCTGGGGCGGGGTCAAGAGACCCAGTACTTC
TRBV11-2	TRBD1	many	TRBJ1-1	CASSPGQPLAAFF	TGTGCCAGCAGCCCGGGACAGCCACTTGCAGCTTTCTTT
TRBV18	.	many	TRBJ2-2	CASMDRGGELFF	TGTGCCAGCATGGACAGAGGCGGGGAGCTGTTTTTT
TRBV12-5	.	.	TRBJ1-6	CASGLMGADSPLHF	TGTGCTAGTGGTTTGATGGGGGCCGATTCACCCCTCCACTTT